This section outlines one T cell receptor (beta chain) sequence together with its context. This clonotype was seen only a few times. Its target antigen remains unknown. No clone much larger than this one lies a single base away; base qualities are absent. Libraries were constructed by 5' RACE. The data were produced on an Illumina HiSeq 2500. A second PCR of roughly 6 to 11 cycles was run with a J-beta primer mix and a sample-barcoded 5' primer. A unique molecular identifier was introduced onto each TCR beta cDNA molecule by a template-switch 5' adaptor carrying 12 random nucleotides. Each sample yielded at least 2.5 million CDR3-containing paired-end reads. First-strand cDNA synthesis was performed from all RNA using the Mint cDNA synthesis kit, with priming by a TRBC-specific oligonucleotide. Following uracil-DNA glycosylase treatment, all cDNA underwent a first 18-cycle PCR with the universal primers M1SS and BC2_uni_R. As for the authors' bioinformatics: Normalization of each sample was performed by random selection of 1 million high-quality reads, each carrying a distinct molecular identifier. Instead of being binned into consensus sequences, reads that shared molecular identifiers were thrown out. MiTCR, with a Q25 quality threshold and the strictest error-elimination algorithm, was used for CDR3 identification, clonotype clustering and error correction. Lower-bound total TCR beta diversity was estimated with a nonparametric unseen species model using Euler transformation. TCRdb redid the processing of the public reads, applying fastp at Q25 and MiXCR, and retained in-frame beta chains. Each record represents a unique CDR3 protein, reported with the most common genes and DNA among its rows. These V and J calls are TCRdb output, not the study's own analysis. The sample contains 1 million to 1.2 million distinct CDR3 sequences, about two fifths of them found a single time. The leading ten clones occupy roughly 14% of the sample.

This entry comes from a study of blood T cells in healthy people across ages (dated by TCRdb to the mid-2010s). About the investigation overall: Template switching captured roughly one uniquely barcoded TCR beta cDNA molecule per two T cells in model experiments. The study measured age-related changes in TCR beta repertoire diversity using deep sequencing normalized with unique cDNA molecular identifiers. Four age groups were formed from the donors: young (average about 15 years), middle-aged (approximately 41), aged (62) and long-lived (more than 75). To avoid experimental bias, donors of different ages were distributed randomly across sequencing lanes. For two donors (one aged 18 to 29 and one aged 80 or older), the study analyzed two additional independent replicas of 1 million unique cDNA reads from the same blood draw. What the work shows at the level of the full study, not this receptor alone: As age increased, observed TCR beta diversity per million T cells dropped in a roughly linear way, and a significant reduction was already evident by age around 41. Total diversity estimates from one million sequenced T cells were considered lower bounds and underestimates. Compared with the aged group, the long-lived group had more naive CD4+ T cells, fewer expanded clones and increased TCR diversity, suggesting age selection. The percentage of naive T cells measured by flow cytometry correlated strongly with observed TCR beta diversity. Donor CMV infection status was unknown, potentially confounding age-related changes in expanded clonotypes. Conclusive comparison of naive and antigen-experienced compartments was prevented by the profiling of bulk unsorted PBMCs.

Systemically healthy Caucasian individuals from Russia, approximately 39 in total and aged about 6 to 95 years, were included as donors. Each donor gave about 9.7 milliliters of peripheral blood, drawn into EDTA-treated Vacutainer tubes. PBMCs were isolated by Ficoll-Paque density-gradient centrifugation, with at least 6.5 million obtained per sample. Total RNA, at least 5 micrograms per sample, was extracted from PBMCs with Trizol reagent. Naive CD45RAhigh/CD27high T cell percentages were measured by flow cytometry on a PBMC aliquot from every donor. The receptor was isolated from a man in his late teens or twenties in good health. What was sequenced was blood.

The nucleotides read TGTGCCAGCAGTCCAGGGGGCCTGGGTGGCTACACCTTC. It specifies CASSPGGLGGYTF. The chain is encoded by TRBV25-1 joined to TRBJ1-2; TRBD1 matches 8 bases in the middle. V is cut back by 5 bases and J by 7 bases, with 6 bases in the junction unmatched. The CDR3 numbers 13 residues from cysteine through phenylalanine. The entry retains the CDR3 DNA only, 39 bases that are in frame from base 1. Sequences MGHDK (CDR1) and SYGVNS (CDR2) are obtained from the germline V gene.